This T cell receptor beta chain was captured by sequencing in a study of blood T cell repertoires in COVID-19 (dated by TCRdb to 2020 to 2022). Regarding the complete study: Collaborator samples came from the United States, Italy and Spain and covered acute and convalescent phases of COVID-19. The prospective study material was composed of cDNA or gDNA derived from T cells, B-cell-depleted T cells, or PBMCs. Deeply sampled blood TCRbeta repertoires from subjects exposed to, actively infected with, or recovered from COVID-19 were included in the dataset. The repertoires were released in a freely available public database meant as a resource for research on the immune response to SARS-CoV-2. Samples were obtained from the ongoing ImmuneRACE study (first 160 participants) and from over a thousand subjects provided by 6 global collaborators. Nearly every sample came with metadata listing a de-identified subject ID, COVID-19 status, age in years and sex. Where available, HLA class I and class II types were obtained from metadata supplied by the sample provider rather than from assay-based typing. What the study reported, not specific to this receptor: The amount of clinical and demographic metadata varied by source and participant and was provided uncurated.

Participants in the prospective study were enrolled through a virtual design, were aged 18 to 89 years, and lived in 24 United States geographic areas. In the prospective study, cohorts were assigned on the basis of participant-reported clinical history obtained from a screening survey and a study questionnaire. Recovered participants in ImmuneRACE Cohort 3 were defined as having two consecutive negative NP/OP PCR tests, clearance from a healthcare professional, or resolution of symptoms. Mobile phlebotomists in the prospective study collected whole blood, serum and a nasopharyngeal or oropharyngeal swab from every participant. Prospective study participants could optionally give additional blood draws and questionnaires over an approximately two-month period. Before DNA extraction, blood samples from the prospective study were shipped at room temperature or frozen. The immunoSEQ Assay, a bias-controlled multiplex PCR, was used to amplify TCRbeta CDR3 regions from genomic DNA. The source study handled its data this way. Nucleated cell counts per sample were estimated from amplification of reference gene primers within the assay. To quantify the absolute abundance of each unique TCRbeta CDR3 rearrangement, sequence reads were collapsed and filtered. For each sample, productive Simpson clonality was calculated as the square root of Simpson's diversity index over productive rearrangements. The clones in this table, taken by TCRdb from immuneACCESS, are in-frame only. Not every clone is retained; where verified, under half of the shortfall comes from an unresolved V gene, and the cause of the rest is unknown. V and J calls and clone size come straight from that table; D and trimming were deduced from the DNA. In all, the sample holds about 170,000 clones, and 80% to 90% of those were seen once. The ten largest clonotypes hold 12% to 15% of the sample.

Trimming costs V 3 bases and J 3 bases, and their ends lie 9 bases apart. From the cysteine through the phenylalanine, the CDR3 covers 14 amino acids. Just the 42-base CDR3 DNA is kept, in frame starting at base 1. The germline V gene (reference sequence) provides CDR1 LNHDA and CDR2 SQIVND. Comment on this clone: Its binding antigen is unknown. The sample holds no much larger clone one base away, and base qualities are not on file.

The receptor chain draws on TRBV19 and TRBJ1-5; the D gene lacks a confident call. The sample comprised PBMCs or T cells enriched from blood (not recorded which). The TCR sequence derives from a man aged 50-59 years who had recovered from COVID-19. The DNA reads TGTGCCAGTAGTATTTCTCGGGTCAATCAGCCCCAGCATTTT. This sequence encodes CASSISRVNQPQHF. Reference TRBV19 and TRBJ1-5 proteins supply the regions before and after the CDR3; the full variable domain is: DGGITQSPKYLFRKEGQNVTLSCEQNLNHDAMYWYRQDPGQGLRLIYYSQIVNDFQKGDIAEGYSVSREKKESFPLTVTSAQKNPTAFYLCASSISRVNQPQHFGDGTRLSIL.